What follows are 12 T cell receptor beta chains derived from one specimen sequenced in a study of T cells after yellow fever vaccination. TCRdb re-called the 5' RACE reads through MiXCR, storing one row per CDR3 protein. This sample has some 260,000 distinct CDR3 sequences, with around 5.2% found just once. The sample was CD4+ T cells sorted from PBMCs, taken on the day of the yellow fever booster vaccination. These TCRs come from a man aged 18 to 29 who received the YFV17D yellow fever vaccine.

The chain joins TRBV4-2 to TRBJ2-7, with D unresolved. The CDR3 length is 14 residues. Per germline, CDR1 LGHNA and CDR2 YNFKEQ. Trimming cost V 0 bases and J 4 bases, with 10 bases left between them. The CDR3 sequence: CASSQEWREYEQYF. The DNA of the CDR3 is TGTGCCAGCAGCCAAGAGTGGAGAGAGTACGAGCAGTACTTC.

This sequence joins TRBV6-5 and TRBJ1-3; maybe TRBD1 (5 bases). Trimming took off 0 bases at V and 10 bases at J, with 16 bases between the two ends. This CDR3 spans 15 amino acids. Germline assignment: CDR1 MNHEY and CDR2 SVGAGI. CDR3 amino acids: CASSYSSSGPRTIYF. CDR3 sequence (DNA): TGTGCCAGCAGTTACTCGAGTTCAGGGCCCCGGACCATATATTTT.

This clonotype was detected a few times. The chain carries TRBV5-1 and TRBJ2-1; D unresolved. Germline V lookup: CDR1 SGHRS, CDR2 YFSETQ. CDR3 size: 14 residues. Trimming cost V 2 bases and J 6 bases, with 12 bases left between them. The CDR3 sequence: CASSFPLESNEQFF. The CDR3 bases are TGCGCCAGCAGCTTCCCATTGGAGAGCAATGAGCAGTTCTTC.

This chain connects TRBV12-3 or TRBV12-4 to TRBJ2-1; 14 bases align to TRBD2. Trimming took 4 bases from V and 4 from J; bases not matched to a gene: 9. CDR3 length equals 18 residues. The CDR3 loop is CASSWTSGGTQPYNEQFF. As DNA, the CDR3 is TGTGCCAGCAGTTGGACTAGCGGGGGGACACAGCCATACAATGAGCAGTTCTTC.

J is TRBJ1-3 and V is TRBV7-9; D ambiguous. Germline V CDR1 and CDR2: SEHNR, FQNEAQ (reference sequence). This CDR3 has 8 amino acids. V gave up 5 bases and J gave up 16 bases, with 6 bases separating them. The CDR3 region has the DNA TGTGCCAGCAGCAAGACCTATTTT. Its protein is CASSKTYF.

This clonotype was seen repeatedly, ten times or more. This rearrangement joins TRBV4-1 to TRBJ1-4; D is undetermined. From germline, CDR1 is MGHRA and CDR2 YSYEKL. V was trimmed by 2 bases and J by 8 bases, leaving 12 bases between them. This CDR3 is 14 amino acids long. CDR3 residues: CASSQNLLGEKLFF. The CDR3 DNA follows: TGCGCCAGCAGCCAAAACCTACTCGGAGAAAAACTGTTTTTT.

There are a few counts of this clonotype. V and J are TRBV5-1 and TRBJ2-7; tentative D call: TRBD2 (5 bases). V dropped 5 bases and J dropped 3 bases, with 18 bases sitting between them. The CDR3 sequence is 15 residues long. Looked up from germline, CDR1 is SGHRS and CDR2 is YFSETQ. The CDR3 protein is CASSSWVGDGYEQYF. The CDR3 DNA sequence: TGCGCCAGCAGTTCCTGGGTGGGAGACGGCTACGAGCAGTACTTC.

This clonotype was seen repeatedly, ten times or more. The V call is TRBV5-1, the J call TRBJ2-1; 7 nucleotides line up with TRBD1. The junction had 8 bases not matched to a gene; V was cut back by 3 bases and J by 8 bases. This CDR3 is built from 14 residues. Germline V gene sequence: CDR1 SGHRS, CDR2 YFSETQ. The CDR3 region has the DNA TGCGCCAGCAGCTCGGGGACAGTCAACGATGAGCAGTTCTTC. Residues: CASSSGTVNDEQFF.

The chain is built from TRBV15 and TRBJ1-6; D is unresolved. The CDR3 runs 12 residues. The V end was cut by 4 bases, the J end by 10 bases, with 8 bases between. Germline V lookup: CDR1 LNHNV, CDR2 YYDKDF (reference sequence). CDR3 sequence (DNA): TGTGCCACCAGCATAGGGCGCTCACCCCTCCACTTT. Its translation: CATSIGRSPLHF.

This clonotype was recorded at least ten times. The V call is TRBV5-1, the J call TRBJ1-4, with D possibly TRBD1 on 6 matching bases. The CDR3 is made up of 14 amino acids. V lost 5 bases, J lost 3 bases, and 11 bases lay in between. Germline V gene lookup returns CDR1 SGHRS and CDR2 YFSETQ. CDR3 bases: TGCGCCAGCAGGCAGACAGGCGCTAATGAAAAACTGTTTTTT. This encodes CASRQTGANEKLFF.

The sample holds many counts of this clonotype. V is TRBV12-3 or TRBV12-4 and J is TRBJ2-2; D remains unclear. Trimming removed 5 bases at V and 4 bases at J, with 5 bases between. The CDR3 extends over 12 amino acids. The CDR3 nucleotides are TGTGCCAGCAGTCCACTCACCGGGGAGCTGTTTTTT. Its translation is CASSPLTGELFF.

The chain combines TRBV7-9 with TRBJ1-3; D call uncertain. The CDR3 contains 15 residues. With 5 bases removed from V and 5 bases from J, the gap between germline ends came to 16 bases. Germline-derived CDR1 and CDR2 are SEHNR and FQNEAQ (reference sequence). CDR3 in DNA: TGTGCCAGCAGCCACGGGATAAGGGAGCGAAACACCATATATTTT. The encoded protein is CASSHGIRERNTIYF.